This entry concerns a single TCR beta chain. The CDR3 is 16 residues long. After removal of 4 bases from V and 0 bases from J, the junction contained 5 bases not matched to a gene. CDR1 is MNHEY, CDR2 SVGAGI, per germline. Methods used by the authors: For nucleated cells, counts were estimated from reference gene primer amplification. Assay used: immunoSEQ multiplex PCR; TCRdb lists only in-frame clones, some missing. Clone size and the V and J calls come from that table; the DNA yielded D and trimming. The sample holds approximately 110,000 clones, just under 90% seen once. This record belongs to a study of blood T cell repertoires in COVID-19. Looking at the study overall: From the United States, Italy and Spain came samples of acute and convalescent COVID-19.

The clonotype comes from a human donor in a cohort sampled during active COVID-19. Sequenced input: peripheral blood. The chain uses TRBV6-5 and TRBJ2-7; 11 positions match TRBD1. CDR3 sequence: CASSWTGGDTSYEQYF. The CDR3 DNA is TGTGCCAGCAGTTGGACAGGGGGCGACACCTCCTACGAGCAGTACTTC.